This T cell receptor beta chain derives from a study of B cell selection in AIRE deficiency. The sorted conventional CD4 T cells were gated as CD4+CD127+. For this clone: Its antigen remains unidentified.

Only in-frame clones appear in the TCRdb table, and some are missing; sequencing was by immunoSEQ multiplex PCR. This table has some 25,000 clones, approximately 96% appearing once. General study findings and limits: About 30.6% of healthy-donor shared Treg TCRbeta sequences appeared in patient Tconv cells. In TCRBV usage, CDR3 length and diversity, patient Tconv and Treg cells matched healthy donors.

Specimen: CD4+CD127+ conventional T cells sorted from PBMCs. The sequence came from a human donor in good health.

CDR3 DNA sequence: TGTGCCAGCAGCGTAGCGTGGGAACCCTACTACGAGCAGTACTTC. Translating it yields CASSVAWEPYYEQYF. V gene TRBV9 combines with J gene TRBJ2-7; unclear D gene. CDR3 length equals 15 residues. Deletions cut 0 bases from V and 3 bases from J, with 13 bases between. Germline CDR1 is SGDLS and CDR2 is YYNGEE.